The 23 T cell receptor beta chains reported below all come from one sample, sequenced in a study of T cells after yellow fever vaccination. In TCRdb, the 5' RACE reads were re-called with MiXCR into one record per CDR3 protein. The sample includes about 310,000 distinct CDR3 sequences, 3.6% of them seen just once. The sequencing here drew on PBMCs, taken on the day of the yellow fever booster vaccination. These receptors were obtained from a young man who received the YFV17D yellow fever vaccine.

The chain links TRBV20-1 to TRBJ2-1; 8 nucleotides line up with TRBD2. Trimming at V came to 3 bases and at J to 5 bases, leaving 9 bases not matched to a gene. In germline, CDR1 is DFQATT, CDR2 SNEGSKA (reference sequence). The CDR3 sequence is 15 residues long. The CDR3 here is CSASRLAGRDNEQFF. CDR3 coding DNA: TGCAGTGCTAGTCGGTTAGCGGGGCGGGACAATGAGCAGTTCTTC.

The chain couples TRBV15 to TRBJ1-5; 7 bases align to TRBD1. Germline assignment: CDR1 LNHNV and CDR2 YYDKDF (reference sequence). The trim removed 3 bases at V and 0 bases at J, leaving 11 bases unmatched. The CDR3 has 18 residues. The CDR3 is CATSRTVGGTYSNQPQHF. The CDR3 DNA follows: TGTGCCACCAGCAGGACGGTAGGGGGCACGTATAGCAATCAGCCCCAGCATTTT.

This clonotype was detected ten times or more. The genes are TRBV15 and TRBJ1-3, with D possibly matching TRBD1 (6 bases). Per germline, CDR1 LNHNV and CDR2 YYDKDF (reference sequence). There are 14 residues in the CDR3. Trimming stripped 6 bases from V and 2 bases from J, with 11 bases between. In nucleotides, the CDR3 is TGTGCCACCAGTTCCCCAGGGGCTGGAAACACCATATATTTT. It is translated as CATSSPGAGNTIYF. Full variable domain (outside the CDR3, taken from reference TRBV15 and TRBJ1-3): DAMVIQNPRYQVTQFGKPVTLSCSQTLNHNVMYWYQQKSSQAPKLLFHYYDKDFNNEADTPDNFQSRRPNTSFCFLDIRSPGLGDTAMYLCATSSPGAGNTIYFGEGSWLTVV.

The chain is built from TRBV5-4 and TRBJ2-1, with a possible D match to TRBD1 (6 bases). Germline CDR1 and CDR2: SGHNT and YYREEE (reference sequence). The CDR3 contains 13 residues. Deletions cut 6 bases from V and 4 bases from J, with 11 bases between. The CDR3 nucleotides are TGTGCCAGCAAACAGGGCCATTACAATGAGCAGTTCTTC. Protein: CASKQGHYNEQFF.

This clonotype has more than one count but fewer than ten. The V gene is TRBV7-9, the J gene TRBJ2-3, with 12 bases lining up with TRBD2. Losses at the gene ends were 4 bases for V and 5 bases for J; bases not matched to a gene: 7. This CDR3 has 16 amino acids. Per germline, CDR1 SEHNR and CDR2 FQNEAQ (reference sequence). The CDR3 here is CASSSTSGGKLDTQYF. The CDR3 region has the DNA TGTGCCAGCAGCTCCACTAGCGGGGGGAAGTTAGATACGCAGTATTTT.

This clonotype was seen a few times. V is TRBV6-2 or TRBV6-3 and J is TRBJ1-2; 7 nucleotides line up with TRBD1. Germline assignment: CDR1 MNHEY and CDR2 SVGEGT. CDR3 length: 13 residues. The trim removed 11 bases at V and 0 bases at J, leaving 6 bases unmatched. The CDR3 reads CAGHGTANYGYTF. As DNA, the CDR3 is TGTGCCGGTCACGGGACAGCTAACTATGGCTACACCTTC.

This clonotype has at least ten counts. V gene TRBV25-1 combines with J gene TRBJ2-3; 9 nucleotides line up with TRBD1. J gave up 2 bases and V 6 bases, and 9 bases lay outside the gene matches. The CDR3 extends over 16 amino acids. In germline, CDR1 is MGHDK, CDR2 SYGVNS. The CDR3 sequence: CASSRRQGVPTDTQYF. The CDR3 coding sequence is TGTGCCAGCAGCCGTCGACAGGGGGTCCCCACAGATACGCAGTATTTT. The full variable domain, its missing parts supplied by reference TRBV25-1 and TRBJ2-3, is EADIYQTPRYLVIGTGKKITLECSQTMGHDKMYWYQQDPGMELHLIHYSYGVNSTEKGDLSSESTVSRIRTEHFPLTLESARPSHTSQYLCASSRRQGVPTDTQYFGPGTRLTVL.

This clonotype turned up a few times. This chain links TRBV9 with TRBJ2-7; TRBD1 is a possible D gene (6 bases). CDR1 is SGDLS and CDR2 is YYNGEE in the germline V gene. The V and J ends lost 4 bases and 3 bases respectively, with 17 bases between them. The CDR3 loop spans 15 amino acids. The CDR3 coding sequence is TGTGCCAGCAGCCCTAGGGGCAGGGGTATCTACGAGCAGTACTTC. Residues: CASSPRGRGIYEQYF.

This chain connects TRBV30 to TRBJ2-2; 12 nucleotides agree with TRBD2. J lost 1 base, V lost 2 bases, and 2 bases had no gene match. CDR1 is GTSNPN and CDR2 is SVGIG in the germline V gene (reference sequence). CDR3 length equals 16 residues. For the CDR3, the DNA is TGTGCCTGGAGTCCTAGCGGGGGGGTGAACACCGGGGAGCTGTTTTTT. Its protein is CAWSPSGGVNTGELFF.

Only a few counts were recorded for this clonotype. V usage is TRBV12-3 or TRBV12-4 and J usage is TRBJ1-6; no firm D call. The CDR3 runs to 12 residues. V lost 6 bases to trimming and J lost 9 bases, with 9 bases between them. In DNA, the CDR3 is TGTGCCAGCAGCATGCGGGGTTCACCCCTCCACTTT. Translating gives CASSMRGSPLHF.

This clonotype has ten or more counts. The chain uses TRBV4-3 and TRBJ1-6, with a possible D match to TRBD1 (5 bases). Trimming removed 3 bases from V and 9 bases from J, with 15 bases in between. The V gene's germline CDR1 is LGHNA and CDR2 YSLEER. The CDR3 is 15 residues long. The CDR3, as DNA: TGCGCCAGCAGCCAGTCTCTCAGGGAGGGTTCACCCCTCCACTTT. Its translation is CASSQSLREGSPLHF.

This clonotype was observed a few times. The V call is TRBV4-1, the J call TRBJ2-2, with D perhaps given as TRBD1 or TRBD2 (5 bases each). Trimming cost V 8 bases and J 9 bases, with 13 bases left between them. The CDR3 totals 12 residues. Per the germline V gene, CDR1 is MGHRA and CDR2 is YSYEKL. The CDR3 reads CASCSGDRELFF. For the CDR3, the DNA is TGCGCCAGCTGTTCCGGGGACCGGGAGCTGTTTTTT.

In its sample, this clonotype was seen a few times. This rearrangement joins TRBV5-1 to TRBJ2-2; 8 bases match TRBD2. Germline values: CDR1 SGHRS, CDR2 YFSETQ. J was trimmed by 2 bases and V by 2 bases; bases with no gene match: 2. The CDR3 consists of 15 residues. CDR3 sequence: CASSLAGVNTGELFF. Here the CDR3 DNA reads TGCGCCAGCAGCTTAGCGGGAGTCAACACCGGGGAGCTGTTTTTT.

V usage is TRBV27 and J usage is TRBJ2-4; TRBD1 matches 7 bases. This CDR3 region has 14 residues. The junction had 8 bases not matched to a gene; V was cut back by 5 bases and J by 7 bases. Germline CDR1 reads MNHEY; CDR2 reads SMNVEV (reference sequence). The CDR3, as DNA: TGTGCCAGCAGTCAGACAGGGCCTAGGAACATTCAGTACTTC. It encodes CASSQTGPRNIQYF.

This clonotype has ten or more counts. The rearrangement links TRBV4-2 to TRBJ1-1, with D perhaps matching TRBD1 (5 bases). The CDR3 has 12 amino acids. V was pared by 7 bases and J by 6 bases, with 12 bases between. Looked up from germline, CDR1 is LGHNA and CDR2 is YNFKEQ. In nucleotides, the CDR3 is TGTGCCAGCACCGACTGGGGGGCTGAAGCTTTCTTT. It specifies CASTDWGAEAFF.

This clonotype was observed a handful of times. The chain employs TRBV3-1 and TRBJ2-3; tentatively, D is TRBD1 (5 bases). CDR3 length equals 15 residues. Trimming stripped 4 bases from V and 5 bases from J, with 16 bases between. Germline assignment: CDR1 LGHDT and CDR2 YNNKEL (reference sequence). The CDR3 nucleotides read TGTGCCAGCAGCCCGGACAACCAGGCCTTAGATACGCAGTATTTT. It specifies CASSPDNQALDTQYF.

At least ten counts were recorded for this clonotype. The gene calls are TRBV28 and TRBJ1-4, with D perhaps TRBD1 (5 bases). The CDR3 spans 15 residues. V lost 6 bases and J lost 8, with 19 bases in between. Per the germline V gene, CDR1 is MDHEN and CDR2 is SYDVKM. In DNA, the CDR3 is TGTGCCAGCAGCCGCCCCACGGGACGCGGCGAAAAACTGTTTTTT. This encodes CASSRPTGRGEKLFF.

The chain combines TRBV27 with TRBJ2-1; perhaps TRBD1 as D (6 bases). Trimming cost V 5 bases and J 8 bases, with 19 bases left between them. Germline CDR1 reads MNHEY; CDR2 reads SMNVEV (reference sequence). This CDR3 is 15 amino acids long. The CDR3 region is CASSILRGRLHEQFF. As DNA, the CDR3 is TGTGCCAGCAGTATCCTCAGGGGACGGCTCCATGAGCAGTTCTTC.

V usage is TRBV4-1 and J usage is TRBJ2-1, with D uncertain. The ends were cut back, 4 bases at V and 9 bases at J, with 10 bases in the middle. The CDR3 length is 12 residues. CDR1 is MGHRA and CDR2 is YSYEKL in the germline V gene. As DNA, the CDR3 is TGCGCCAGCAGCCCAGAAGGCAGTGAGCAGTTCTTC. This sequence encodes CASSPEGSEQFF.

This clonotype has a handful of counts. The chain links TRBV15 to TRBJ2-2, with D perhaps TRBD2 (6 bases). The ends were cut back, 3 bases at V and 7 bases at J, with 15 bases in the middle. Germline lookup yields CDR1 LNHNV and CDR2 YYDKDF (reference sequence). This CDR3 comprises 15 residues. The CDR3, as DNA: TGTGCCACCAGCAGCCCCTCCGCGGGGATCGGGGAGCTGTTTTTT. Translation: CATSSPSAGIGELFF.

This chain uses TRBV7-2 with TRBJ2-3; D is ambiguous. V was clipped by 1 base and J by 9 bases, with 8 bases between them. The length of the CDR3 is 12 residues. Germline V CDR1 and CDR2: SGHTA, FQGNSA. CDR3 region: CASSLVTATQYF. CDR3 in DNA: TGTGCCAGCAGCTTAGTAACTGCGACGCAGTATTTT.

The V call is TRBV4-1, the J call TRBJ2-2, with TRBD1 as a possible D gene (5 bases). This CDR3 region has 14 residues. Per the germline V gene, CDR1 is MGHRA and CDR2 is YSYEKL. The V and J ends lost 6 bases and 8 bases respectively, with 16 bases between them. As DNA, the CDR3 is TGCGCCAGCAGTTCAAATGTCAGGGTGGGGGAGCTGTTTTTT. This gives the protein CASSSNVRVGELFF.

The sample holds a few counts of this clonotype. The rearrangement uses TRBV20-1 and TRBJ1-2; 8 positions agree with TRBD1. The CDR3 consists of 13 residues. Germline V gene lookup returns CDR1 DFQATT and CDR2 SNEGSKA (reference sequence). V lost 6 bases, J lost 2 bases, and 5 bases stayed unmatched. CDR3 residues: CSARQGTNYGYTF. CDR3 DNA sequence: TGCAGTGCCAGACAGGGGACGAACTATGGCTACACCTTC.